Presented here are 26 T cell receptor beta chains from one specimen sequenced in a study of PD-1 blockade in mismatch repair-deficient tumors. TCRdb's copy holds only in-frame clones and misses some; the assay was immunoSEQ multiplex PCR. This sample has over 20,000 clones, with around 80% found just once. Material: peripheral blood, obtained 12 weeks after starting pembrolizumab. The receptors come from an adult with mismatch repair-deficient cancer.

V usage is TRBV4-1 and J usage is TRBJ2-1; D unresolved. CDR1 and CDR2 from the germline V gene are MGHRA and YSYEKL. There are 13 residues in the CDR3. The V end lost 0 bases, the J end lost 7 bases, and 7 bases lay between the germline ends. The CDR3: CASSQEAKNEQFF. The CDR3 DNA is TGCGCCAGCAGCCAAGAAGCTAAAAATGAGCAGTTCTTC.

The CDR3 region has the DNA TGTGCCAGCAGCTTAACTACAGGGCGTGTATCCTACGAGCAGTACTTC. It translates to CASSLTTGRVSYEQYF. The genes are TRBV7-8 and TRBJ2-7, with D possibly TRBD1 on 6 matching bases. The CDR3 sequence is 16 residues long. The V and J ends lost 2 bases and 1 base respectively, with 15 bases between them. CDR1 is SGHVS and CDR2 is FQNEAQ in the germline V gene.

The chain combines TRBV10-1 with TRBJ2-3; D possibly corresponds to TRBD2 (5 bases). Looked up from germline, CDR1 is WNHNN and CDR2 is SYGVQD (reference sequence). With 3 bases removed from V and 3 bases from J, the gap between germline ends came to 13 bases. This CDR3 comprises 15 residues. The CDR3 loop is CASSDGSEKTDTQYF. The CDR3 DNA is TGCGCCAGCAGTGATGGTAGCGAGAAAACAGATACGCAGTATTTT.

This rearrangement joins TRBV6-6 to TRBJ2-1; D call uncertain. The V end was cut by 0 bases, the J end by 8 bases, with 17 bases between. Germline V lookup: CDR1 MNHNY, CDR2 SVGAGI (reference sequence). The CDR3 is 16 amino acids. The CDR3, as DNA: TGTGCCAGCAGTTACTCGAACAGACGCCTCGGCCATGAGCAGTTCTTC. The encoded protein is CASSYSNRRLGHEQFF.

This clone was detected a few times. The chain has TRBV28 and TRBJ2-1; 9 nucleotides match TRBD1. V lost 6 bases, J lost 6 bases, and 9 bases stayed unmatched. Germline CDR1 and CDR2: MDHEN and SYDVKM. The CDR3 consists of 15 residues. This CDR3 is CASRSRGQGSNEQFF. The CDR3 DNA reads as TGTGCCAGCAGAAGCCGGGGACAGGGAAGCAATGAGCAGTTCTTC.

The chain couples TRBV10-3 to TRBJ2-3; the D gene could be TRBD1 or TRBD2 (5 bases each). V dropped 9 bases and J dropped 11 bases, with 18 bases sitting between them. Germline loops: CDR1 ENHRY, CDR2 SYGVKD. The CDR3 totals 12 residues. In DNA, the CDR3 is TGTGCCATTTCGAAAGAGGGGTTTGGGCAGTATTTT. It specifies CAISKEGFGQYF.

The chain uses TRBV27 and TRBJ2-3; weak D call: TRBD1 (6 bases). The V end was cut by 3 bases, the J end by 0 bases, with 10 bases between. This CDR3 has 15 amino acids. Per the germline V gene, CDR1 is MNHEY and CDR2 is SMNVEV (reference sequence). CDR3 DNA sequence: TGTGCCAGCAGTTTCGGGACATTAAGCACAGATACGCAGTATTTT. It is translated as CASSFGTLSTDTQYF.

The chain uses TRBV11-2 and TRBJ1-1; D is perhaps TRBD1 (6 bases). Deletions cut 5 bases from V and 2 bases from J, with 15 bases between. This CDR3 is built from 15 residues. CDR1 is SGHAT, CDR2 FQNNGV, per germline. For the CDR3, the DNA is TGTGCCAGCAGCCTAACAGGGAGGGGAAACACTGAAGCTTTCTTT. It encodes CASSLTGRGNTEAFF.

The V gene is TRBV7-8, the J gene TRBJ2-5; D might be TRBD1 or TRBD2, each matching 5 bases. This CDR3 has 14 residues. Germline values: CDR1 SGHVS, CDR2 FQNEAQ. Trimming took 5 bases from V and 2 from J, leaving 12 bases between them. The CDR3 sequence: CASSLGPDQETQYF. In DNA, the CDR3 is TGTGCCAGCAGCCTGGGACCGGATCAAGAGACCCAGTACTTC.

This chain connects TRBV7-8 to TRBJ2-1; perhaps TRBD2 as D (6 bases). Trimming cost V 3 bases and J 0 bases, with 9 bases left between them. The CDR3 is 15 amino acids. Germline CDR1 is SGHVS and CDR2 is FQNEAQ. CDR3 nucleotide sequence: TGTGCCAGCAGCTTGCAGACTAGCTCCTACAATGAGCAGTTCTTC. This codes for CASSLQTSSYNEQFF.

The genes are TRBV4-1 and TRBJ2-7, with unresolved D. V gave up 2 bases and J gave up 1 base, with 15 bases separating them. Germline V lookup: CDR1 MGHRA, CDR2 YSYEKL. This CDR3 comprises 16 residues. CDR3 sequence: CASSQLGTAGSYEQYF. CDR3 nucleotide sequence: TGCGCCAGCAGCCAATTGGGAACAGCAGGTTCCTACGAGCAGTACTTC.

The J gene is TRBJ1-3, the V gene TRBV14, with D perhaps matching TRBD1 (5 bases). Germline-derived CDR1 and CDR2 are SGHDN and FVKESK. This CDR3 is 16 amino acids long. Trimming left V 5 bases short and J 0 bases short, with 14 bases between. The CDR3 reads CASSTGTLSSGNTIYF. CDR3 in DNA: TGTGCCAGCAGCACGGGGACGTTAAGCTCTGGAAACACCATATATTTT.

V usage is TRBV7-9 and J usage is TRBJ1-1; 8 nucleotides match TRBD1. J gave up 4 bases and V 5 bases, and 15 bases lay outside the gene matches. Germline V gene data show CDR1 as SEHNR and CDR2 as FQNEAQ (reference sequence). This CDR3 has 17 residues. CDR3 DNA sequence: TGTGCCAGCAGCCCAATCCAGGGACAGGCGGGGGTCACTGAAGCTTTCTTT. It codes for CASSPIQGQAGVTEAFF.

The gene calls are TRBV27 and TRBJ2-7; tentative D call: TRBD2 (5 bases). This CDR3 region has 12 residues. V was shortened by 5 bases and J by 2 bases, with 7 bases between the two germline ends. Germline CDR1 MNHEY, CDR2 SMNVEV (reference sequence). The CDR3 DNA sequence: TGTGCCAGCAGTCTCGGGACCTACGAGCAGTACTTC. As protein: CASSLGTYEQYF.

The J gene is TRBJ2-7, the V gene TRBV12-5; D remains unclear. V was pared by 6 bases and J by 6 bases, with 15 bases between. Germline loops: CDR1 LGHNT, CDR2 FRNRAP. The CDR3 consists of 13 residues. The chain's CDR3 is CASGLNPAGEQYF. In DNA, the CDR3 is TGTGCTAGTGGATTGAACCCGGCTGGCGAGCAGTACTTC.

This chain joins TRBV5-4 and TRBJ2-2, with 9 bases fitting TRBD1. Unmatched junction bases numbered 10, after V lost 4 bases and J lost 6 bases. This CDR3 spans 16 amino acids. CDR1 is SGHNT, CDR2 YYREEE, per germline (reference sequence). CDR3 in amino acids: CASSKGTGSIPGELFF. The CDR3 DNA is TGTGCCAGCAGCAAGGGGACAGGGTCTATACCCGGGGAGCTGTTTTTT.

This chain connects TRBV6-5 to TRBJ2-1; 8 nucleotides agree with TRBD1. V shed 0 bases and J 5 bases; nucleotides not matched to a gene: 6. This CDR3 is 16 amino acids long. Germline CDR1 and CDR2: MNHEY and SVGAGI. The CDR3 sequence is CASSYSLGQANNEQFF. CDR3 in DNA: TGTGCCAGCAGTTACTCTTTGGGACAGGCGAACAATGAGCAGTTCTTC.

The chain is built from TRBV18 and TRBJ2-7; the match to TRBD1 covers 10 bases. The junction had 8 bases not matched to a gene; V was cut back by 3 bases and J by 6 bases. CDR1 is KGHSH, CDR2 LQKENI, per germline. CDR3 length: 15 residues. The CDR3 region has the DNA TGTGCCAGCTCACCGGCCGGGACAGGGGATTTCGAGCAGTACTTC. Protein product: CASSPAGTGDFEQYF.

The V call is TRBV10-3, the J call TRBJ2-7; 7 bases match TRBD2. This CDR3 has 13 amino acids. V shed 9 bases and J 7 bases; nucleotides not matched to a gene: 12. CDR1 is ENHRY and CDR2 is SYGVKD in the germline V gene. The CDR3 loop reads CAMREGITREQYF. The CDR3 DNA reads TGTGCCATGAGGGAGGGGATCACTAGGGAGCAGTACTTC.

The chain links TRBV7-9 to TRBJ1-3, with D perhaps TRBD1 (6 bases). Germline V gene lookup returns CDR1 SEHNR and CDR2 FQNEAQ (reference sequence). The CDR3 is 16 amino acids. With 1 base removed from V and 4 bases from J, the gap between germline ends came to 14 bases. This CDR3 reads CASSLVLQGTGNTIYF. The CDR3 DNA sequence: TGTGCCAGCAGCTTAGTATTACAGGGAACGGGAAACACCATATATTTT.

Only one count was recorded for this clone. The CDR3 loop reads CASSGQVSEAFF. In nucleotides, the CDR3 is TGTGCCAGCAGTGGGCAGGTTTCTGAAGCTTTCTTT. The chain employs TRBV2 and TRBJ1-1; D is uncertain. In germline, CDR1 is SNHLY, CDR2 FYNNEI. The CDR3 has 12 residues. Trimming removed 4 bases from V and 6 bases from J, with 9 bases in between.

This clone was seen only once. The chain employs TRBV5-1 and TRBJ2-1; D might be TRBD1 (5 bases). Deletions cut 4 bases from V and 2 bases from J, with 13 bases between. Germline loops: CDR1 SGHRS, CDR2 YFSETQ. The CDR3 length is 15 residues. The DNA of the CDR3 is TGCGCCAGCAGCCTCTGGACAAGCACCTACAATGAGCAGTTCTTC. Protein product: CASSLWTSTYNEQFF. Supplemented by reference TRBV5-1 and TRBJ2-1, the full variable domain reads KAGVTQTPRYLIKTRGQQVTLSCSPISGHRSVSWYQQTPGQGLQFLFEYFSETQRNKGNFPGRFSGRQFSNSRSEMNVSTLELGDSALYLCASSLWTSTYNEQFFGPGTRLTVL.

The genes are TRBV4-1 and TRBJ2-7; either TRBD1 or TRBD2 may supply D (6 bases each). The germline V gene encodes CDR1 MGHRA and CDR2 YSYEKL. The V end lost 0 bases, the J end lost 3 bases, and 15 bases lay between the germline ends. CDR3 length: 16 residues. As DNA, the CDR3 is TGCGCCAGCAGCCAAGATACGCGGGACATAAACTACGAGCAGTACTTC. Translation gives CASSQDTRDINYEQYF.

The CDR3 bases are TGTGCCAGCAGCTTAGTGTCGGGGACTAGCGGGAGAAGGAATGAGCAGTTCTTC. Its translation: CASSLVSGTSGRRNEQFF. The rearrangement links TRBV11-2 to TRBJ2-1; the match to TRBD2 covers 14 bases. Germline V lookup: CDR1 SGHAT, CDR2 FQNNGV. The CDR3 loop spans 18 amino acids. Trimming at V came to 1 base and at J to 7 bases, leaving 9 bases not matched to a gene.

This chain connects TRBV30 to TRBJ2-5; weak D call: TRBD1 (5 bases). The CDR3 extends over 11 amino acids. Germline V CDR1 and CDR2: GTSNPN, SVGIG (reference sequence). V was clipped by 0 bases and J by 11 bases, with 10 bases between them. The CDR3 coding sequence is TGTGCCTGGAGTGTACAGGCAGGGCAGTACTTC. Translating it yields CAWSVQAGQYF.

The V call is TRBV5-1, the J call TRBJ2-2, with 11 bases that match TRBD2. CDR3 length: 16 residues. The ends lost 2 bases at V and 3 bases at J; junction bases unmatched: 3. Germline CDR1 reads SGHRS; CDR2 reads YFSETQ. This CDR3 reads CASSFGLAGYTGELFF. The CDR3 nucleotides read TGCGCCAGCAGCTTTGGACTAGCGGGTTACACCGGGGAGCTGTTTTTT. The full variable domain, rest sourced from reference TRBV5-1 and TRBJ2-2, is KAGVTQTPRYLIKTRGQQVTLSCSPISGHRSVSWYQQTPGQGLQFLFEYFSETQRNKGNFPGRFSGRQFSNSRSEMNVSTLELGDSALYLCASSFGLAGYTGELFFGEGSRLTVL.